This T cell receptor beta chain comes out of a study of T-cell reconstitution after alpha-beta-depleted transplantation in children. Notes on the study in general: The study traced high day-60 TCRbeta diversity in some patients to surviving recipient T cells and thymic progenitors. T cells produced anew were the main source of T-cell counts and diversity one year after transplant. Several hundred graft clones that had expanded were reportedly the source of alpha-beta T cells about two months after transplant.

It was with unique molecular identifiers that the TCRbeta library was prepared. MiXCR, run by TCRdb on the PCR reads, gives a single entry per CDR3 protein. The sample shows around 960,000 distinct CDR3 sequences, about 29% of them seen only once. A word on this clonotype: No antigen is known for it.

V gave up 0 bases and J gave up 7 bases, with 15 bases separating them. Germline V gene data show CDR1 as SNHLY and CDR2 as FYNNEI. The CDR3 consists of 16 residues. The chain joins TRBV2 to TRBJ1-4, with D uncertain. This sequence was found in a boy under two years old who had a stem cell transplant for SCID, so the T cells may come from the graft donor. This sample comprised PBMCs, mostly from graft donor cells, obtained 360 days after TCRalphabeta/CD19-depleted stem cell transplant. The CDR3 is CASSEAFWGPIEKLFF. The CDR3 DNA sequence: TGTGCCAGCAGTGAAGCGTTCTGGGGTCCTATTGAAAAACTGTTTTTT.